This T cell receptor beta chain was sequenced in a study of blood T cells in healthy people across ages. There were at least 5.5 micrograms of total RNA extracted from every sample. From germline, CDR1 is SGHRS and CDR2 YFSETQ. CDR3 length equals 17 residues. The junction had 16 bases not matched to a gene; V was cut back by 3 bases and J by 7 bases. Study-level results: Donors of long life had a larger count of naive CD4+ cells and greater diversity than aged donors.

Primers used in a second PCR of about 6 to 12 cycles were a sample-barcoded 5' primer and a J-beta primer mix. Each TCR beta cDNA got a 12-nucleotide random molecular identifier. TCRdb reanalysed the 5' RACE reads using MiXCR and keeps one entry per CDR3 protein. The sample holds roughly 800,000 distinct CDR3 sequences, about 36% seen once. This clonotype was detected only a few times. The antigen remains undetermined. This TCR was sampled from a man aged 18-30 years in good health. The chain joins TRBV5-1 to TRBJ2-1, with 7 bases lining up with TRBD2. Sequencing was carried out using blood. This CDR3 reads CASSSYHSSGGLNEQFF. CDR3 bases: TGCGCCAGCAGCTCTTACCATTCTAGCGGTGGACTTAATGAGCAGTTCTTC.